These 3 T cell receptor beta chains share one sample of origin, sequenced in a study of monozygotic twins with cystic fibrosis. The data were produced by immunoSEQ multiplex PCR, yet TCRdb's version contains in-frame clones alone and is incomplete. Of 30,000 to 35,000 clones listed, 90% to 97% are singletons. Material for sequencing was blood. The receptors here all came from a girl aged 2 to 10 with cystic fibrosis.

This clone appeared a single time. The chain carries TRBV6-1 and TRBJ1-5; D not resolved. CDR3 length: 14 residues. Trimming left V 7 bases short and J 1 base short, with 11 bases between. Germline V lookup: CDR1 MNHNS, CDR2 SASEGT. The CDR3 here is CASTILGSNQPQHF. In DNA form, the CDR3 reads TGTGCCAGCACCATCCTTGGGAGCAATCAGCCCCAGCATTTT.

This chain joins TRBV19 and TRBJ1-1; 7 bases fit TRBD1. The CDR3 is 14 residues long. Germline CDR1 and CDR2: LNHDA and SQIVND (reference sequence). V dropped 6 bases and J dropped 5; count of bases not matched to a gene: 9. The CDR3 is CASRTGQEGTEAFF. The CDR3, as DNA: TGTGCCAGTAGGACAGGACAGGAGGGGACTGAAGCTTTCTTT.

The chain employs TRBV28 and TRBJ1-1; maybe TRBD1 (6 bases). Germline V gene sequence: CDR1 MDHEN, CDR2 SYDVKM. There are 12 residues in the CDR3. Trimming cost V 11 bases and J 2 bases, with 12 bases left between them. CDR3 nucleotide sequence: TGTGCCGGGGGGCGGGGAAACACTGAAGCTTTCTTT. Translation gives CAGGRGNTEAFF. Based on the CDR3 plus reference TRBV28 and TRBJ1-1, the full variable domain is DVKVTQSSRYLVKRTGEKVFLECVQDMDHENMFWYRQDPGLGLRLIYFSYDVKMKEKGDIPEGYSVSREKKERFSLILESASTNQTSMYLCAGGRGNTEAFFGQGTRLTVV.